The rows below give T cell receptor beta chains drawn from one sample of a study of a mutant IDH1 vaccine in newly diagnosed glioma. Their target antigens are unknown. Sequencing used immunoSEQ multiplex PCR; TCRdb keeps in-frame clones, though not all of them. The sample has around 80,000 clones, approximately 85% seen once; the top ten hold 0.6% to 0.95%. Sequenced material: PBMCs, taken from a glioma patient whose treatment included an IDH1 peptide vaccine. The receptor source for this set is a woman in her fifties or sixties with glioma. CDR3s include the opening cysteine and the closing phenylalanine or tryptophan. A D gene is named only where the DNA matches it firmly. Size is omitted from some rows. Given values are once, few, many or a class for expanded clones.

CASSSLGDTGELFF	TGCGCCAGCAGCTCCCTAGGCGACACCGGGGAGCTGTTTTTT	TRBV5-1	few	TRBJ2-2	14	NA
CAWTPGGTKNIQYF	TGTGCCTGGACACCCGGGGGGACCAAAAACATTCAGTACTTC	TRBV30	NA	TRBJ2-4	14	TRBD2
CASSWEQGLDTEAFF	TGTGCCAGCAGTTGGGAACAGGGGTTGGACACTGAAGCTTTCTTT	TRBV27	NA	TRBJ1-1	15	TRBD1
CASSPIRDRVNQPQHF	TGTGCCAGCAGTCCTATCCGGGACAGGGTGAATCAGCCCCAGCATTTT	TRBV28	NA	TRBJ1-5	16	TRBD1
CASSSGLAGPEGQYF	TGTGCCAGCAGCTCCGGACTAGCGGGGCCCGAGGGGCAGTACTTC	TRBV5-5	NA	TRBJ2-7	15	TRBD2
CASDSTNTEAFF	TGTGCCTCGGACAGCACGAACACTGAAGCTTTCTTT	TRBV19	few	TRBJ1-1	12	NA
CASSLSGNTLHF	TGTGCCAGCAGTTTATCGGGGAACACTCTCCACTTT	TRBV27	NA	TRBJ1-6	12	NA
CASSWGTGTSQPQHF	TGTGCCAGCAGCTGGGGGACAGGGACCTCTCAGCCCCAGCATTTT	TRBV5-6	NA	TRBJ1-5	15	TRBD1
CAIRPGLATDTQYF	TGTGCCATCAGGCCGGGACTAGCAACAGATACGCAGTATTTT	TRBV10-3	NA	TRBJ2-3	14	TRBD2
CASSLGRIQETQYF	TGTGCCAGCAGCTTGGGACGGATCCAAGAGACCCAGTACTTC	TRBV7-8	NA	TRBJ2-5	14	NA
CASSIGSGSSYEQYF	TGTGCCAGTAGTATAGGGTCAGGGTCCTCCTACGAGCAGTACTTC	TRBV19	NA	TRBJ2-7	15	NA
CASSTGGANIQYF	TGTGCCAGTTCGACGGGGGGCGCGAACATTCAGTACTTC	TRBV19	NA	TRBJ2-4	13	NA
CASSLGTISETQYF	TGTGCCAGCAGTTTAGGGACTATCTCAGAGACCCAGTACTTC	TRBV28	NA	TRBJ2-5	14	TRBD2
CASISLPGSIGELFF	TGCGCCAGCATCTCCCTCCCCGGGAGCATTGGGGAGCTGTTTTTT	TRBV5-1	NA	TRBJ2-2	15	NA
CASSFGLSYEQYF	TGTGCCAGCTCATTTGGCCTATCCTACGAGCAGTACTTC	TRBV18	NA	TRBJ2-7	13	NA
CATSSPGTTNTGELFF	TGTGCCACCAGCAGCCCCGGGACAACGAACACCGGGGAGCTGTTTTTT	TRBV15	NA	TRBJ2-2	16	NA
CASSPNSMNTEAFF	TGCGCCAGCAGCCCTAACAGCATGAACACTGAAGCTTTCTTT	TRBV5-1	NA	TRBJ1-1	14	NA
CASSGNGREQFF	TGTGCCAGCAGCGGAAACGGAAGGGAGCAGTTCTTC	TRBV5-6	NA	TRBJ2-1	12	NA
CAWSPRGGTEKLFF	TGTGCCTGGAGTCCTCGGGGGGGGACTGAAAAACTGTTTTTT	TRBV30	NA	TRBJ1-4	14	NA
CATVEDSEQYF	TGTGCCACTGTGGAGGACAGCGAGCAGTACTTC	TRBV28	NA	TRBJ2-7	11	NA
CASSPGDRNTEAFF	TGTGCCAGCAGCCCGGGGGACAGAAACACTGAAGCTTTCTTT	TRBV7-9	NA	TRBJ1-1	14	TRBD1
CSGGQGVTGELFF	TGCAGCGGTGGACAGGGGGTCACCGGGGAGCTGTTTTTT	TRBV29-1	NA	TRBJ2-2	13	TRBD1
CASSVGGLAGERYEQYF	TGTGCCAGCAGCGTAGGGGGACTAGCGGGAGAAAGGTACGAGCAGTACTTC	TRBV9	NA	TRBJ2-7	17	TRBD2
CASRTTGGAGIEQYF	TGTGCCAGCAGAACGACAGGGGGCGCCGGGATCGAGCAGTACTTC	TRBV6-6	few	TRBJ2-7	15	TRBD1
CASSLGAGEGETQYF	TGCGCCAGCAGCTTGGGCGCAGGGGAGGGAGAGACCCAGTACTTC	TRBV5-1	NA	TRBJ2-5	15	NA
CASSQFQGLLSSYEQYF	TGCGCCAGCAGCCAATTCCAGGGACTCCTGAGCTCCTACGAGCAGTACTTC	TRBV4-1	once	TRBJ2-7	17	NA
CASSLAGIKGPYNEQFF	TGTGCCAGCAGCTTAGCAGGAATAAAGGGTCCGTACAATGAGCAGTTCTTC	TRBV7-6	NA	TRBJ2-1	17	NA
CASFLRQAQGSPLHF	TGTGCCAGCTTTCTAAGACAGGCCCAGGGGTCACCCCTCCACTTT	TRBV5-6	NA	TRBJ1-6	15	NA
CASSPVEARFYEQYF	TGTGCCAGCTCACCGGTGGAAGCGCGATTCTACGAGCAGTACTTC	TRBV18	NA	TRBJ2-7	15	NA
CASSLERNTGELFF	TGCGCCAGCAGCTTGGAGAGGAACACCGGGGAGCTGTTTTTT	TRBV5-1	NA	TRBJ2-2	14	NA
CASSSQETQYF	TGTGCCAGCAGCTCCCAGGAGACCCAGTACTTC	TRBV7-2	NA	TRBJ2-5	11	NA
CASSLAKYSNQPQHF	TGTGCCAGCAGTTTGGCCAAATATAGCAATCAGCCCCAGCATTTT	TRBV28	NA	TRBJ1-5	15	NA
CASSYSSRGVNTEAFF	TGTGCCAGCAGTTACTCGAGTAGGGGAGTGAACACTGAAGCTTTCTTT	TRBV6-5	NA	TRBJ1-1	16	NA
CASSDLALAGLTDTQYF	TGCGCCAGCAGTGACCTCGCCCTAGCGGGACTCACAGATACGCAGTATTTT	TRBV10-1	NA	TRBJ2-3	17	TRBD2
CASSIDGSYNEQFF	TGTGCCAGTAGTATAGACGGGTCCTACAATGAGCAGTTCTTC	TRBV19	few	TRBJ2-1	14	NA
CASSFPDRALEQYF	TGTGCCAGCAGTTTTCCGGACAGGGCCCTCGAGCAGTACTTC	TRBV28	NA	TRBJ2-7	14	TRBD1
CASVTGSYEQYF	TGTGCTAGTGTTACAGGGTCCTACGAGCAGTACTTC	TRBV12-5	NA	TRBJ2-7	12	NA
CASSLNPGTSVYNEQFF	TGCGCCAGCAGCCTAAATCCCGGGACTAGCGTTTACAATGAGCAGTTCTTC	TRBV4-1	NA	TRBJ2-1	17	TRBD2
CASSFGGLAGGGETQYF	TGTGCCAGCAGCTTCGGGGGACTAGCGGGAGGTGGAGAGACCCAGTACTTC	TRBV5-4	NA	TRBJ2-5	17	TRBD2
CASSVDASGQPQHF	TGTGCCAGCAGCGTAGATGCCTCTGGTCAGCCCCAGCATTTT	TRBV9	few	TRBJ1-5	14	NA
CASSLGRSYEQYF	TGCGCCAGCAGCCTGGGACGGTCTTACGAGCAGTACTTC	TRBV5-1	NA	TRBJ2-7	13	NA
CASSPTGASNQPQHF	TGTGCCAGCAGCCCTACAGGGGCGAGCAATCAGCCCCAGCATTTT	TRBV6-5	NA	TRBJ1-5	15	TRBD1
CASSLPSPGELFF	TGTGCCAGCAGCTTACCTAGCCCCGGGGAGCTGTTTTTT	TRBV11-3	NA	TRBJ2-2	13	NA
CASSLEAQLNIQYF	TGTGCCAGCAGCTTGGAGGCACAACTAAACATTCAGTACTTC	TRBV5-4	few	TRBJ2-4	14	NA
CASSLTPGMNTEAFF	TGCGCCAGCAGCTTGACTCCGGGCATGAACACTGAAGCTTTCTTT	TRBV5-1	NA	TRBJ1-1	15	NA
CASTKQGISDEQYF	TGTGCCAGCACCAAACAGGGGATTAGCGACGAGCAGTACTTC	TRBV6-5	once	TRBJ2-7	14	TRBD1
CASSFRKQPQHF	TGTGCCAGCAGCTTTAGGAAACAGCCCCAGCATTTT	TRBV5-6	NA	TRBJ1-5	12	NA
CASSEGLAGATSSYNEQFF	TGTGCCAGCAGTGAGGGACTAGCGGGTGCCACAAGCTCCTACAATGAGCAGTTCTTC	TRBV28	NA	TRBJ2-1	19	TRBD2
CASSVATRQGVGNTIYF	TGTGCCAGCAGCGTAGCCACCAGACAGGGTGTCGGAAACACCATATATTTT	TRBV9	once	TRBJ1-3	17	TRBD1
CSVEGGGQGIYEQYF	TGCAGCGTTGAGGGCGGGGGACAGGGGATATACGAGCAGTACTTC	TRBV29-1	NA	TRBJ2-7	15	TRBD1
CASSFGQGSAGELFF	TGTGCCAGCAGTTTTGGACAGGGATCGGCCGGGGAGCTGTTTTTT	TRBV27	NA	TRBJ2-2	15	TRBD1
CAISESLAGVRVQQFF	TGTGCCATCAGTGAGTCCTTAGCGGGGGTGAGGGTCCAGCAGTTCTTC	TRBV10-3	NA	TRBJ2-1	16	TRBD2
CASEGSMEPQHF	TGTGCCAGCGAGGGTTCTATGGAGCCCCAGCATTTT	TRBV6-1	NA	TRBJ1-5	12	NA
CASSLGGFNRAYEQYF	TGTGCCAGCAGCTTGGGAGGCTTTAACAGAGCCTACGAGCAGTACTTC	TRBV5-4	NA	TRBJ2-7	16	NA
CATYESDTQYF	TGTGCCACCTACGAGTCAGATACGCAGTATTTT	TRBV28	NA	TRBJ2-3	11	NA